The 4 T cell receptor beta chains below come from one sample, sequenced in a study of CD8+ T cells in alopecia areata. Investigators isolated RNA and reverse transcribed it into cDNA to act as the sequencing template. Sequencing was performed with immunoSEQ multiplex PCR; in TCRdb, only in-frame clones are kept and a portion is missing. Of around 100,000 clones listed, about 59% are singletons. Treatment noted: oral pan-JAK inhibitor, 5-10 mg twice daily. Source: CD8+ T cells sorted from blood, taken at week 24, from a patient treated with tofacitinib. These receptors were collected from a human donor with alopecia areata.

The rearrangement uses TRBV29-1 and TRBJ1-4; weak D call: TRBD1 (6 bases). The germline CDR1 and CDR2 sequences are SQVTM and ANQGSEA. This CDR3 is built from 12 residues. V lost 3 bases and J 8 bases, leaving 10 bases between the germline ends. CDR3 coding DNA: TGCAGCGTTGAGGACAGATCCGAAAAACTGTTTTTT. It is translated as CSVEDRSEKLFF.

This chain uses TRBV19 with TRBJ1-2, with TRBD1 identical over 9 bases. CDR3 length: 13 amino acids. Losses at the gene ends were 6 bases for V and 5 bases for J; bases not matched to a gene: 4. The germline CDR1 and CDR2 sequences are LNHDA and SQIVND (reference sequence). CDR3 in amino acids: CASSADRGYGYTF. As DNA, the CDR3 is TGTGCCAGTAGCGCGGACAGGGGATATGGCTACACCTTC.

This chain links TRBV30 with TRBJ1-1; 9 bases align to TRBD1. CDR1 GTSNPN and CDR2 SVGIG come from the germline V gene (reference sequence). The CDR3 consists of 15 residues. The J segment lost 1 base and the V segment lost 2 bases, leaving 5 bases of the junction unmatched. The CDR3 DNA sequence: TGTGCCTGGAGTCTACAGGGGGCTGGGAACACTGAAGCTTTCTTT. Translating gives CAWSLQGAGNTEAFF.

The table lists this clone with a few counts. The rearrangement uses TRBV6-4 and TRBJ2-3; TRBD1 aligns across 7 bases. J gave up 2 bases and V 0 bases, and 8 bases lay outside the gene matches. The CDR3 runs 17 residues. The germline V gene has CDR1 MRHNA and CDR2 SNTAGT. The CDR3 spells CASSDSIWTGSTDTQYF. CDR3 nucleotides: TGTGCCAGCAGTGACTCTATTTGGACAGGATCCACAGATACGCAGTATTTT.